What follows describes a single T cell receptor (beta chain). The record originates from a study of blood T cell repertoires in COVID-19. Germline values: CDR1 LGHNA, CDR2 YSLEER. The CDR3 loop spans 16 amino acids. V was pared by 0 bases and J by 10 bases, with 5 bases of the junction left unmatched. Cohort allocation depended upon clinical history that participants reported. Cohort 3 recovery required two negative PCRs, clearance, or symptom resolution. Original handling: By means of reference gene primer amplification, nucleated cell counts were estimated. Sequenced by immunoSEQ multiplex PCR; TCRdb stores in-frame clones only, minus some. V and J calls plus clone size are reproduced from that table; the DNA served to infer D and trimming. Of a few hundred thousand clones listed, roughly 86% are singletons.

The receptor comes from a woman in her thirties who had recovered from COVID-19. The gene calls are TRBV4-3 and TRBJ2-1, with TRBD2 identical over 14 bases. The specimen was PBMCs or T cells enriched from blood (not recorded which). DNA of the CDR3: TGCGCCAGCAGCCAAGATGGTAGGACTAGCGGGGGGGAGCAGTTCTTC. Translating gives CASSQDGRTSGGEQFF.